The present T cell receptor (beta chain) was sequenced within a study of shared clonotypes between healthy human individuals. The wider study: A donor's plate count was three for CD4 naive and three for CD4 memory; CD8 naive had two and CD8 memory one.

Whole-study results and caveats: Sampling used blood alone; tissue repertoires probably differ.

CDR1 is LNHDA and CDR2 is SQIVND in the germline V gene (reference sequence). V gave up 3 bases and J gave up 3 bases; unmatched junction bases: 3. This CDR3 has 14 amino acids. For this clone: What it binds is unknown.

Original analysis: Junction-only immunoSEQ data arrived without quality scores, meaning filtering differed. This table comes from immunoSEQ multiplex PCR, and its TCRdb copy is limited to in-frame clones, with some not included. For V, J and clone size, that table is used; D and trimming come from the DNA. The repertoire consists of about 1 million clones, with around 74% occurring once and the leading ten covering around 1.5%. All of the donors resided in Nashville, Tennessee, and each was a Caucasian adult. The sequence was obtained from a man younger than 35 in good health. Input material: memory CD4+ T cells sorted from blood. Subset of the sample: CD45RA-negative fraction. The chain links TRBV19 to TRBJ2-5; the match to TRBD2 covers 8 bases. In nucleotides, the CDR3 is TGTGCCAGTAGTATTACGGGAGGGAAAGAGACCCAGTACTTC. It is translated as CASSITGGKETQYF.